Described below is a single TCR beta chain sequence and its context. Ten or more counts support this clonotype. Its antigen is currently not known. Qualities for individual bases were not recorded, and no much larger clone is one base off. This sample was included in a study of regulatory T cells in long-lasting Graves disease (dated by TCRdb to the early 2020s). In terms of the full investigation: Patients with newly diagnosed Graves' disease had been on antithyroid drugs for under 3 months. Peripheral blood TCR sequencing and RNA sequencing compared persistent Graves' disease patients with newly diagnosed Graves' disease patients. A total of around 35 samples underwent TCR sequencing, from around 13 patients with persistent Graves' disease and some 20 patients with newly diagnosed Graves' disease. The study was registered as a clinical trial and conducted in China. What the authors observed across the whole study: As a limitation, the authors acknowledged that the small sample size may reduce accuracy. Sequencing and analysis were limited to the TCR beta chain. More public clonotypes were shared among persistent patients (2,741) than among newly diagnosed patients (roughly 960). Peripheral blood alone was examined, since thyroid tissue, which constituted the primary lesion, could not be accessed. Compared with newly diagnosed patients, persistent Graves' disease patients had lower TCR Shannon entropy and fewer highly expanded clones, which suggests clonal expansion. Persistent disease showed preferential use of TRBV28, TRBJ1-2 and TRBJ2-5, whereas newly diagnosed disease favored TRBV20-1 and TRBJ2-1.

The library was prepared using multiplex PCR. Data came from an Illumina HiSeq 4000. To build TCR beta libraries, CDR3 regions were amplified by Arm-PCR using iRepertoire HTBI primers. Before sequencing, the PCR products underwent gel purification. The authors' pipeline ran thus. Gene usage analysis of CDR3 amino acid clonotypes relied on the 60 or so TRBV and more than twelve TRBJ segments identified across samples. COPE and FqMerger were used to merge the filtered high-quality paired reads into contigs. BLAST was used to align contigs to IMGT TRBV, TRBD and TRBJ reference genes, and CDR3 was defined according to IMGT. Highly expanded clones were defined as clonotypes with a frequency above 0.1%. Repertoire diversity was measured by Shannon entropy, and V-J evenness by the Gini coefficient. Public clonotypes were defined as clonotypes shared by more than one individual. The public sequencing data were trimmed at Q25 with fastp and processed into clonotypes with MiXCR by TCRdb, which kept only in-frame beta chains. CDR3 protein sequences are deduplicated, and each keeps its most common genes and DNA. The V and J calls reflect TCRdb's pipeline rather than the authors' work. This sample is represented by 350,000 to 400,000 distinct CDR3 sequences; around 15% of them were singletons. The ten biggest clones cover 20% to 25% of the sample.

The sample's time point label, in plain terms: newly diagnosed GD, antithyroid drugs for less than 3 months. For both TCR sequencing and RNA sequencing, RNA was extracted from PBMCs in TRIzol. The diagnosis of Graves' disease was made according to American Thyroid Association guidelines. The patients came from an endocrinology department in Xi'an, China. Each patient gave roughly 10 milliliters of peripheral blood, collected in an EDTA anticoagulant tube. PBMCs were isolated by Ficoll Paque Plus density gradient separation without further T cell sorting. An Agilent 2100 Bioanalyzer and agarose gel were used to assess RNA quality, and a NanoDrop 2000 was used to measure RNA concentration. V loses 3 bases of germline sequence and J loses 6 bases, and the interval between the two ends is 9 bases. The germline V gene gives CDR1 as SGHVS and CDR2 as FQNEAQ. Its CDR3 holds 13 amino acids, cysteine through phenylalanine. The kept DNA is CDR3 alone, 39 bases in frame from the first base.

A further study also used this sample, focusing on T cells in Graves' hyperthyroidism and ophthalmopathy. As the second paper documents: Stable Graves' hyperthyroidism was defined as the absence of progression to ophthalmopathy over 18 months of follow-up. Hyperthyroidism patients were newly diagnosed, with disease duration under 2 months, and aged 18 to 65 years. Exclusion was applied to patients with uncontrolled infections, other autoimmune diseases, pregnancy or lactation. Diagnoses were established on the basis of clinical symptoms, serum thyroxine and TRAb, thyroid ultrasound, and orbital computed tomography. A first-round RT-PCR of the TCR CDR3 used the HTBI primer set with the Qiagen OneStep RT-PCR kit. Most expanded thyroid clonotypes (frequency above 0.001) were also found in blood, which suggests that blood repertoires may mirror thyroid immune responses. A 13 V-J signature model separated ophthalmopathy from stable hyperthyroidism, with approximately 87% sensitivity and roughly 81% specificity in cross-validation and 80%/75% in testing. In validation, the model predicted progression to ophthalmopathy with approximately 70% sensitivity and approximately 72% specificity, a median of around 6.6 months before onset. A discovery cohort of roughly 100 patients, about 44 with Graves' ophthalmopathy and fewer than 65 with stable Graves' hyperthyroidism, was used to find distinguishing TCR V-J signatures. Prospective prediction of ophthalmopathy was tested in an independent validation cohort of 18 to 20 hyperthyroidism patients and 15 to 17 patients who later progressed to ophthalmopathy. For training and testing, the 80 to 100 patients in the discovery cohort were randomly divided in a 7:3 ratio. In addition, the study compared T-cell repertoires in thyroid tissue and in blood from five to seven Graves' hyperthyroidism patients. Following sampling, methimazole starting at 30 mg daily was given to hyperthyroidism patients, and high-dose intravenous methylprednisolone was given to ophthalmopathy patients. The libraries were constructed in a second round of multiplex PCR and then size-selected and purified. Libraries were sequenced paired-end with 100 bp reads on an Illumina HiSeq2000. Raw data were processed with SOAPnuke, discarding reads with adapters, uncalled bases, mean Phred below 15, or no exact constant-primer or identifier match. COPE v1.2.5 was used to merge the high-quality paired reads, and each unique nucleotide sequence was defined as a clonotype. Clonotypes were aligned to IMGT TRBV, TRBD and TRBJ reference segments using MiTCR v1.1. Analysis was restricted to V-J combinations with a frequency above 0.0001, which covered roughly 99% of repertoires. The TCS score was defined as F50 (clonal expansion) divided by E x V (chaos), with BLOSUM62-based TCRdist calculated between CDR3 peptides within each V-J. Welch's t-statistics and random forest reduced around 550 V-J features to fewer than 15, which were used in a naive Bayes classifier (R e1071). Sample size was not statistically predetermined, and investigators were not blinded to group allocation. TCR Vbeta CDR3 sequencing of approximately 140 peripheral blood samples (approximately 44 ophthalmopathy, roughly 74 hyperthyroidism and around 17 progressor patients) is reported in the paper.

The sequencing used peripheral blood mononuclear cells (PBMCs), collected at new diagnosis, from a patient treated with antithyroid drugs. The rearrangement joined TRBV7-8 to TRBJ2-1; the D gene assignment is perhaps TRBD1 or TRBD2, with each matching 5 bases. The origin of this receptor is a young woman with Graves disease. Donor details come from another sample of the same person, matched by shared clones. This receptor has the CDR3 CASSFRDPNEQFF. The DNA sequence follows: TGTGCCAGCAGCTTCCGGGACCCCAATGAGCAGTTCTTC.